This TCR beta chain originates from a study of CD8 T cells in Susac syndrome. Study results and limitations: The study recognized that the number of individuals in its TCR sequencing and HLA analysis was relatively small.

The junction had 3 bases not matched to a gene; V was cut back by 0 bases and J by 2 bases. The CDR3 contains 15 residues. Germline assignment: CDR1 SGHRS and CDR2 YFSETQ. Random-hexamer reverse transcription was applied to roughly 0.5 to 1 ug RNA. By means of immunoSEQ multiplex PCR, TCR beta CDR3 spanning 54 Vbeta and 13 Jbeta underwent amplification. TCRdb called the immunoSEQ multiplex PCR reads again in MiXCR, with one record for every CDR3 protein. In the table there are approximately 150,000 distinct CDR3 sequences, approximately 94% of which are singletons. Only one count was recorded for this clonotype. What it recognizes is unknown. Sequencing of TCR beta, carried out with a high-throughput approach, was applied to CD8+ and CD4+ T cells from the blood. CD8+ and CD4+ T cells were negatively isolated; TEMRA cells were FACS-enriched.

The sequenced sample was CD4+ T cells from PBMCs. The TCR sequence derives from a human donor in good health. V usage is TRBV5-1 and J usage is TRBJ2-3; 7 positions agree with TRBD2. Written as DNA, the CDR3 is TGCGCCAGCAGCTTGGTAGCGGGTCTCACAGATACGCAGTATTTT. Translated: CASSLVAGLTDTQYF.